The 18 T cell receptor beta chains given below trace back to one sample, sequenced in a study of blood T cells in healthy people across ages. A second about 6 to 12 cycle PCR used barcoded and J-beta primers. TCRdb ran MiXCR on the 5' RACE reads and lists one entry per CDR3 protein. The repertoire has fewer than 800,000 distinct CDR3 sequences, more than 20% of them found once; the top ten carry approximately 3.7%. What was sequenced was blood. Receptors originate from a man between 70 and 80 years old in good health.

This clonotype came up once. The chain joins TRBV7-9 to TRBJ2-1; D not certain. The end of the DNA fits TRBJ2-7 better, so the J call may be wrong. CDR1 and CDR2 (germline): SEHNR, FQNEAQ (reference sequence). This CDR3 region has 17 residues. The CDR3 bases are TGTGCCAGCAGCTTAGCTCAGCGATCCGGTTACTCCTACGAGCAGTACTTC. Translated, it gives CASSLAQRSGYSYEQYF.

This clonotype has only a few counts. The chain is built from TRBV10-3 and TRBJ1-5; D unresolved. The CDR3 runs 13 residues. The germline V gene has CDR1 ENHRY and CDR2 SYGVKD. Trimming shortened V by 10 bases and J by 6 bases, and 16 bases separated the two germline ends. CDR3 in amino acids: CATLRGMGQPQHF. The CDR3 nucleotides are TGTGCCACCCTACGGGGAATGGGTCAGCCCCAGCATTTT.

This chain uses TRBV5-6 with TRBJ2-7; D call uncertain. The germline gives CDR1 SGHDT, CDR2 YYEEEE. This CDR3 is 15 amino acids long. V lost 3 bases to trimming and J lost 2 bases, with 15 bases between them. Written as DNA, the CDR3 is TGTGCCAGCAGCTATAACGGCAGAATGACCTACGAGCAGTACTTC. Its protein is CASSYNGRMTYEQYF.

The rearrangement uses TRBV6-5 and TRBJ2-3; D perhaps matches TRBD2 (5 bases). This CDR3 region has 15 residues. V was pared by 7 bases and J by 1 base, with 15 bases between. Germline V CDR1 and CDR2: MNHEY, SVGAGI. CDR3 sequence: CASKPRERGTDTQYF. CDR3 nucleotides: TGTGCCAGCAAACCCAGAGAGAGGGGCACAGATACGCAGTATTTT.

The chain links TRBV12-3 or TRBV12-4 to TRBJ2-4; D gene uncertain. The CDR3 spans 12 residues. Between the trimmed V and J ends, which lost 4 bases and 3 bases, there was a span of 4 bases. CDR3 nucleotides: TGTGCCAGCAGTTACGGCAAAAACATTCAGTACTTC. Translated, it gives CASSYGKNIQYF.

The CDR3 coding sequence is TGTGCCAGCTCATTTCAGAACAGGATGAACACTGAAGCTTTCTTT. Encoded protein: CASSFQNRMNTEAFF. V and J are TRBV18 and TRBJ1-1; tentatively, D is TRBD1 (5 bases). With 5 bases removed from V and 0 bases from J, the gap between germline ends came to 13 bases. Germline V CDR1 and CDR2: KGHSH, LQKENI. The CDR3 is made up of 15 amino acids.

This chain joins TRBV20-1 and TRBJ2-7; tentatively, D is TRBD2 (6 bases). This CDR3 has 14 residues. Germline CDR1 is DFQATT and CDR2 is SNEGSKA (reference sequence). The germline V and J ends were trimmed by 4 bases and 0 bases, with 13 bases remaining between them. The CDR3 DNA sequence: TGCAGTGCTAATGCCGGGGGTAGCTCCTACGAGCAGTACTTC. Translation gives CSANAGGSSYEQYF.

The CDR3 nucleotides read TGTGCCAGCAGTTTTAGTAACAGGGGGTCGGAGACCCAGTACTTC. Protein product: CASSFSNRGSETQYF. V is TRBV12-3 or TRBV12-4 and J is TRBJ2-5, with 8 bases matching TRBD1. CDR3 length: 15 residues. The V and J ends lost 3 bases and 5 bases, in that order; junction bases with no gene match: 8.

The chain recombines TRBV7-2 with TRBJ2-2; D remains unclear. This CDR3 has 15 residues. Germline CDR1 and CDR2: SGHTA and FQGNSA. V lost 5 bases, J lost 3 bases, and 13 bases lay in between. This chain's CDR3 is CASSRGPLDTGELFF. CDR3 coding DNA: TGTGCCAGCAGCCGAGGTCCGTTGGACACCGGGGAGCTGTTTTTT.

A few counts support this clonotype. A much larger clone differs from this one at a single base, so this may be a read error. The chain is built from TRBV7-9 and TRBJ1-4; perhaps TRBD1 as D (5 bases). CDR3 length: 13 residues. The germline gives CDR1 SEHNR, CDR2 FQNEAQ (reference sequence). The CDR3 nucleotides are TGTGCCGGCAGCAAAATGGGGGTAGAAAAACTGTTTTTT. Its protein product is CAGSKMGVEKLFF.

CDR3: CSASGSLGYNEQFF. CDR3 nucleotides: TGCAGTGCAAGCGGGAGCTTAGGGTACAATGAGCAGTTCTTC. The chain uses TRBV20-1 and TRBJ2-1; 8 bases are a match to TRBD2. Trimming removed 6 bases from V and 4 bases from J; junction bases left unmatched: 8. CDR3 length: 14 residues. CDR1 DFQATT and CDR2 SNEGSKA come from the germline V gene (reference sequence).

V gene TRBV21-1 combines with J gene TRBJ2-5; the table calls TRBD2, which could not be checked here. The J call is uncertain, as TRBJ2-7 better fits the DNA end. TRBV21-1 is marked as a pseudogene. The CDR3 is 17 amino acids. DNA of the CDR3: TGTGCCAGCAGCAAACCGGGACTAGACACCCCCTCCTACGAGCAGTACTTC. It translates to CASSKPGLDTPSYEQYF.

This clonotype showed up many times. The V and J genes are TRBV29-1 and TRBJ2-4; D is uncertain. The CDR3 totals 13 residues. Trimming took 2 bases from V and 2 from J, leaving 7 bases between them. The V gene's germline CDR1 is SQVTM and CDR2 ANQGSEA. For the CDR3, the DNA is TGCAGCGTTGAATTGGGCTCCAAAAACATTCAGTACTTC. Translated, it gives CSVELGSKNIQYF.

A few counts support this clonotype. The genes are TRBV6-6 and TRBJ2-2; D is unresolved. Trimming removed 4 bases from V and 7 bases from J, with 10 bases in between. The CDR3 is 13 residues long. CDR1 is MNHNY, CDR2 SVGAGI, per germline (reference sequence). CDR3 coding DNA: TGTGCCAGCAGTTCCCAGATGAGCGGGGAGCTGTTTTTT. It encodes CASSSQMSGELFF.

This clonotype was detected many times. The chain links TRBV27 to TRBJ2-3; perhaps TRBD1 as D (5 bases). This CDR3 has 16 residues. Germline V lookup: CDR1 MNHEY, CDR2 SMNVEV (reference sequence). The ends were cut back, 3 bases at V and 3 bases at J, with 16 bases in the middle. The CDR3 coding sequence is TGTGCCAGCAGTTTGCTTATGGCAGGGCAAACAGATACGCAGTATTTT. Its protein is CASSLLMAGQTDTQYF.

This chain links TRBV3-1 with TRBJ1-1, with a possible D match to TRBD1 (6 bases). CDR1 is LGHDT, CDR2 YNNKEL, per germline (reference sequence). V lost 6 bases and J 5 bases, leaving 13 bases between the germline ends. The length of the CDR3 is 13 residues. The CDR3 region has the DNA TGTGCCAGCAGTCAAAAGGGGGATACTGAAGCTTTCTTT. Protein product: CASSQKGDTEAFF.

V is TRBV29-1 and J is TRBJ2-7, with TRBD1 matching 9 bases. Germline V lookup: CDR1 SQVTM, CDR2 ANQGSEA. The CDR3 loop spans 11 amino acids. V lost 6 bases and J lost 5; bases outside the gene matches: 2. In nucleotides, the CDR3 is TGCAGCGTACAGGGGGCTCACGAGCAGTACTTC. Its protein is CSVQGAHEQYF.

V and J are TRBV28 and TRBJ2-4; D not certain. This CDR3 comprises 15 residues. Germline CDR1 and CDR2: MDHEN and SYDVKM. Trimming cost V 3 bases and J 1 base, with 10 bases left between them. The CDR3 sequence: CASSFGSLAKNIQYF. In DNA, the CDR3 is TGTGCCAGCAGTTTCGGAAGCCTGGCCAAAAACATTCAGTACTTC.